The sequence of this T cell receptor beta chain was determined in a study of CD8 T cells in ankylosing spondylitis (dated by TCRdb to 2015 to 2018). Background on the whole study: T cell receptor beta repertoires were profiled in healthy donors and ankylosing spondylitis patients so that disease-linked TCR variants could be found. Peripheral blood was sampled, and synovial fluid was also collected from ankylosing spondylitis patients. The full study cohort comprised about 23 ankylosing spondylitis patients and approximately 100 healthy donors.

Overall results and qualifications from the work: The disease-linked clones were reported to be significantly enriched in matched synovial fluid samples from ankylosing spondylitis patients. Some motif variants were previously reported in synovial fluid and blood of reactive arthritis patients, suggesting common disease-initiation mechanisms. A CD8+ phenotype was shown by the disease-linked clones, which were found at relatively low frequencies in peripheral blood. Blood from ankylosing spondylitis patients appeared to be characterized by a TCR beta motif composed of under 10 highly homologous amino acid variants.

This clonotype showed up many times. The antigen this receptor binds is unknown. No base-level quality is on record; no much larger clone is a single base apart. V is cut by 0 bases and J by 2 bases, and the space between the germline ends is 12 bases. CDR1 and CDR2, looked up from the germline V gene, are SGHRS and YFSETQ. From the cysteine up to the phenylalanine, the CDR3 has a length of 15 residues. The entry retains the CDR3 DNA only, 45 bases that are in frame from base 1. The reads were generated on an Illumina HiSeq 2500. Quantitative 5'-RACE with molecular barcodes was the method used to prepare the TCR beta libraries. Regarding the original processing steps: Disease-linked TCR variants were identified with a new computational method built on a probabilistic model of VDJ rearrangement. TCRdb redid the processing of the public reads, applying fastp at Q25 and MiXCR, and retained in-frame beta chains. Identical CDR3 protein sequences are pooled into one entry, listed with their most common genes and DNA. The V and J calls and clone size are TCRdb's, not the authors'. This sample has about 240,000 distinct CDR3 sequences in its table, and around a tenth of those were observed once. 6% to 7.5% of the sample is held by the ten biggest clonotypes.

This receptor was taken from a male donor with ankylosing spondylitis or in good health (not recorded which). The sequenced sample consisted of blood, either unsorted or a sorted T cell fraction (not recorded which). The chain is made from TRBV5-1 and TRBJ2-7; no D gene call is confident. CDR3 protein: CASSLVGIHPYEQYF. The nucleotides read TGCGCCAGCAGCTTGGTTGGAATTCACCCCTACGAGCAGTACTTC. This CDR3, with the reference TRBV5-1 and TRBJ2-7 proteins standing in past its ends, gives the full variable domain KAGVTQTPRYLIKTRGQQVTLSCSPISGHRSVSWYQQTPGQGLQFLFEYFSETQRNKGNFPGRFSGRQFSNSRSEMNVSTLELGDSALYLCASSLVGIHPYEQYFGPGTRLTVT.